This TCR beta chain was identified during a study of Graves' ophthalmopathy and Graves' hyperthyroidism. This clonotype was detected many times. The target antigen is unknown. From RNA, the CDR3 regions of TCR beta chains were amplified and sequenced. The authors performed first-round RT-PCR with HTBI primers and then a second-round multiplex PCR. One entry per CDR3 protein results from TCRdb running MiXCR on the multiplex PCR reads. This sample yields hundreds of thousands of distinct CDR3 sequences, of which about a fifth are seen a single time; around 6.5% belongs to the top ten. Exclusion applied to patients with other autoimmune diseases, uncontrolled infections, pregnancy or lactation. The authors diagnosed from clinical symptoms, serum thyroxine, TRAb, thyroid ultrasound and orbital computed tomography. General study results and limits: The model's ophthalmopathy progression predictions had approximately 69% sensitivity and 72.22% specificity. Most expanded clonotypes from thyroid (those above 0.001 frequency) were also found in blood.

The CDR3 sequence is 15 residues long. Germline V gives CDR1 MDHEN, CDR2 SYDVKM. V lost 7 bases and J lost 3; bases outside the gene matches: 9. The origin of this receptor is a woman aged 18 to 35 with stable Graves' hyperthyroidism. Some clones in this sample may be carry-over from other donors' samples. The chain uses TRBV28 and TRBJ1-5; TRBD1 matches 7 bases. The sample comprised peripheral blood. The CDR3 loop is CASTSGGTDNQPQHF. Written as DNA, the CDR3 is TGTGCCAGCACTTCCGGGGGGACAGACAATCAGCCCCAGCATTTT.